The count of the clone carrying this T cell receptor beta chain is one. Its antigen is currently unknown. These data belong to a study of T cells in localized non-small cell lung cancer. The table came from immunoSEQ multiplex PCR; TCRdb's copy has only in-frame clones and leaves some out. The sample records under 100,000 clones, 88% being singletons. This CDR3 comprises 13 residues. V was clipped by 7 bases and J by 4 bases; unmatched bases: 3. Germline lookup yields CDR1 SNHLY and CDR2 FYNNEI. The study's findings and limits: Adjacent uninvolved lung had the highest clonality, suggesting focused antigen responses. Sequencing covered just one tumor region, so heterogeneity cannot be ruled out. The appearance of a median roughly 58 of the top 100 tumor clones was seen in adjacent lung. Higher blood T cell density went with longer overall survival.

The starting material was peripheral blood, obtained before any cancer treatment. The chain has TRBV2 and TRBJ1-5; 8 bases fit TRBD1. The TCR originated in a woman aged 40-75 years with stage I squamous cell lung carcinoma. The DNA of the CDR3 is TGTGCCAGCAAGGACAGGGAGAATCAGCCCCAGCATTTT. It specifies CASKDRENQPQHF.